Below, 14 T cell receptor beta chains from the same sample are listed, as sequenced in a study of T cell repertoires in cytomegalovirus infection. TCRdb independently ran MiXCR on the reads; one entry per CDR3 protein. This sample carries 150,000 to 200,000 distinct CDR3 sequences, approximately 17% of them seen once, and the ten largest clones take under 30%. Material for sequencing was CD8+ T cells from PBMCs. These receptors were taken from a human donor in good health (CMV status not recorded). Some clones in this sample may be carry-over from other donors' samples.

The rearrangement joins TRBV4-1 to TRBJ2-1, with D tentatively TRBD2 (5 bases). V lost 0 bases, J lost 0 bases, and 9 bases lay in between. Germline V CDR1 and CDR2: MGHRA, YSYEKL. CDR3 length: 16 amino acids. CDR3 DNA sequence: TGCGCCAGCAGCCAAGATCAAGGGAGCTCCTACAATGAGCAGTTCTTC. Translating it yields CASSQDQGSSYNEQFF.

This clonotype came up a few times. This sequence joins TRBV12-3 or TRBV12-4 and TRBJ1-1, with TRBD1 matching 8 bases. V shed 4 bases, J shed 2 bases, and the junction held 9 bases outside the gene matches. The CDR3 contains 16 residues. The CDR3 nucleotides are TGTGCCAGCAGTTCAGGGGGCAGGTTAGGAAACACTGAAGCTTTCTTT. Protein product: CASSSGGRLGNTEAFF.

Comments on this clonotype: The missing conserved phenylalanine or tryptophan at the end of this CDR3 makes a read error likely. The chain couples TRBV6-5 to TRBJ2-5; the D is unclear. The V end was cut by 2 bases, the J end by 3 bases, with 7 bases between. The CDR3 contains 13 residues. CDR1 and CDR2 (germline): MNHEY, SVGAGI. For the CDR3, the DNA is TGTGCCAGCAGTTACAGGATTAAAGAGACCCAGTACTTG. Translated, it gives CASSYRIKETQYL.

The chain joins TRBV7-9 to TRBJ1-1, with D possibly being TRBD1 (6 bases). Trimming left V 4 bases short and J 1 base short, with 13 bases between. CDR1 and CDR2 (germline): SEHNR, FQNEAQ (reference sequence). The CDR3 covers 15 residues. The CDR3 DNA sequence: TGTGCCAGCAGCTCCGAGCAGGGACAGAACACTGAAGCTTTCTTT. It codes for CASSSEQGQNTEAFF.

This chain's CDR3 is CASSHLGGSSYNEQFF. The CDR3 region has the DNA TGCGCCAGCAGCCACCTGGGGGGCTCTTCCTACAATGAGCAGTTCTTC. The chain links TRBV4-1 to TRBJ2-1; D possibly matches TRBD1 or TRBD2 (6 bases each). From germline, CDR1 is MGHRA and CDR2 YSYEKL. The V end was cut by 3 bases, the J end by 1 base, with 13 bases between. This CDR3 region has 16 residues.

The chain employs TRBV10-1 and TRBJ2-3; the D gene is possibly TRBD1 (5 bases). This CDR3 comprises 14 residues. Trimming cost V 0 bases and J 5 bases, with 9 bases left between them. Germline lookup yields CDR1 WNHNN and CDR2 SYGVQD (reference sequence). DNA for the CDR3: TGCGCCAGCAGTGAGTCTAGGGGCGTAGATACGCAGTATTTT. Encoded protein: CASSESRGVDTQYF.

This clonotype was seen more than once but under ten times. The chain recombines TRBV7-9 with TRBJ2-1; 11 nucleotides align to TRBD2. V lost 5 bases to trimming and J lost 8 bases; unmatched junction nucleotides: 5. The CDR3 is 14 amino acids. Germline CDR1 is SEHNR and CDR2 is FQNEAQ (reference sequence). The CDR3 loop reads CASSAGLAEYEQFF. In nucleotides, the CDR3 is TGTGCCAGCAGCGCGGGACTAGCGGAATATGAGCAGTTCTTC.

The genes are TRBV14 and TRBJ2-7; no reliable D call. The CDR3 is 15 residues long. Germline lookup yields CDR1 SGHDN and CDR2 FVKESK. Trimming shortened V by 4 bases and J by 0 bases, and 13 bases separated the two germline ends. The chain's CDR3 is CASSPKRSSSYEQYF. The CDR3 region has the DNA TGTGCCAGCAGCCCAAAAAGATCCAGCTCCTACGAGCAGTACTTC.

This clonotype came up many times. The chain uses TRBV4-3 and TRBJ1-2; weak D call: TRBD1 (5 bases). Trimming pared 0 bases from V and 7 bases from J, leaving 12 bases between. In germline, CDR1 is LGHNA, CDR2 YSLEER. There are 14 residues in the CDR3. The CDR3 nucleotides are TGCGCCAGCAGCCAAGATGGGGGGGTTGTTGGCTACACCTTC. It translates to CASSQDGGVVGYTF.

This clonotype occurred once. The gene calls are TRBV5-1 and TRBJ1-2; the D is unclear. Trimming pared 4 bases from V and 7 bases from J, leaving 20 bases between. CDR3 size: 15 residues. Per the germline V gene, CDR1 is SGHRS and CDR2 is YFSETQ. CDR3 amino acids: CASSPLGSVDPGYTF. In DNA, the CDR3 is TGCGCCAGCAGCCCTCTAGGTTCGGTGGACCCTGGCTACACCTTC.

This sequence joins TRBV7-6 and TRBJ2-3, with D possibly TRBD2 on 6 matching bases. The CDR3 is 15 residues long. CDR1 and CDR2 from the germline V gene are SGHVS and FNYEAQ. Trimming pared 0 bases from V and 4 bases from J, leaving 11 bases between. The CDR3 protein is CASSLAGGAADTQYF. In DNA, the CDR3 is TGTGCCAGCAGCTTAGCGGGCGGGGCGGCAGATACGCAGTATTTT.

This sequence joins TRBV9 and TRBJ2-3; D is unclear. The CDR3 has 13 residues. Per the germline V gene, CDR1 is SGDLS and CDR2 is YYNGEE. Trimming shortened V by 2 bases and J by 2 bases, and 6 bases separated the two germline ends. This CDR3 reads CASSVALTDTQYF. The CDR3 DNA sequence: TGTGCCAGCAGCGTGGCCCTCACAGATACGCAGTATTTT.

At least ten counts were recorded for this clonotype. This chain connects TRBV7-2 to TRBJ2-3; 9 nucleotides line up with TRBD2. CDR1 is SGHTA and CDR2 is FQGNSA in the germline V gene. Germline trimming cut 5 bases from V and 3 bases from J; bases unmatched to any gene: 3. CDR3 length: 14 amino acids. CDR3 loop: CASSPSGGTDTQYF. The CDR3 bases are TGTGCCAGCAGCCCCAGCGGGGGGACAGATACGCAGTATTTT.

The chain links TRBV7-9 to TRBJ2-1; D call uncertain. The germline gives CDR1 SEHNR, CDR2 FQNEAQ (reference sequence). Trimming removed 6 bases from V and 3 bases from J, with 15 bases in between. CDR3 length: 15 amino acids. CDR3 protein: CASSDNSGRYNEQFF. In nucleotides, the CDR3 is TGTGCCAGCAGTGATAACTCCGGGCGCTACAATGAGCAGTTCTTC. Looking up the rest from reference TRBV7-9 and TRBJ2-1 gives the full variable domain: DTGVSQNPRHKITKRGQNVTFRCDPISEHNRLYWYRQTLGQGPEFLTYFQNEAQLEKSRLLSDRFSAERPKGSFSTLEIQRTEQGDSAMYLCASSDNSGRYNEQFFGPGTRLTVL.